Shown below are 31 T cell receptor beta chains from a single sample sequenced in a study of response to subunit inactivated influenza vaccine. TCRdb re-called the RT-PCR reads with MiXCR, one entry per CDR3 protein. The data contain around 570,000 distinct CDR3 sequences, about 11% of them singletons. The data were also submitted as part of a second study, on T cells expressing NK-cell markers. That report adds: For TCR beta, cDNA was produced by 5'RACE template switching with UMIs.

The material sequenced was PBMCs from blood, taken on the day of vaccination. All receptors come from a man aged 45-65 years who received an inactivated influenza vaccine.

The V call is TRBV19, the J call TRBJ1-6, with TRBD1 matching over 9 bases. This CDR3 contains 15 residues. Germline trimming cut 5 bases from V and 8 bases from J; bases unmatched to any gene: 7. Germline CDR1 is LNHDA and CDR2 is SQIVND (reference sequence). This chain's CDR3 is CASSVRQGVDSPLHF. The CDR3 region has the DNA TGTGCCAGTAGTGTCCGACAGGGGGTGGATTCACCCCTCCACTTT.

This clonotype has just a few counts. This sequence joins TRBV10-3 and TRBJ1-5; D gene uncertain. This CDR3 is built from 15 residues. V lost 2 bases and J 0 bases, leaving 8 bases between the germline ends. The V gene's germline CDR1 is ENHRY and CDR2 SYGVKD. Here the CDR3 reads CAISEGRYSNQPQHF. CDR3 sequence (DNA): TGTGCCATCAGTGAGGGCAGATATAGCAATCAGCCCCAGCATTTT.

This chain's CDR3 is CASSLEGRNTDTQYF. The CDR3 nucleotides are TGCGCCAGCAGCTTGGAGGGCAGGAACACAGATACGCAGTATTTT. The chain joins TRBV5-1 to TRBJ2-3; D unresolved. V was clipped by 0 bases and J by 2 bases, with 10 bases between them. The CDR3 spans 15 residues. CDR1 is SGHRS and CDR2 is YFSETQ in the germline V gene.

The sample holds a few counts of this clonotype. The rearrangement joins TRBV20-1 to TRBJ2-3; D is unclear. Trimming cost V 2 bases and J 1 base, with 7 bases left between them. Germline V gene data show CDR1 as DFQATT and CDR2 as SNEGSKA (reference sequence). The CDR3 is 13 amino acids. The CDR3 protein is CSARFFGTDTQYF. The DNA for the CDR3 is TGCAGTGCTAGATTTTTCGGCACAGATACGCAGTATTTT.

This clonotype has ten or more counts. The chain employs TRBV20-1 and TRBJ1-5, with a tentative D call TRBD1 (5 bases). V gave up 4 bases and J gave up 6 bases, with 13 bases separating them. CDR3 size: 13 residues. Germline V lookup: CDR1 DFQATT, CDR2 SNEGSKA (reference sequence). The CDR3 is CSATLGVSQPQHF. The CDR3 bases are TGCAGTGCTACTTTGGGGGTATCTCAGCCCCAGCATTTT.

V is TRBV19 and J is TRBJ1-5; 8 bases line up with TRBD1. This CDR3 is 14 amino acids long. The V gene's germline CDR1 is LNHDA and CDR2 SQIVND (reference sequence). The trim removed 7 bases at V and 3 bases at J, leaving 5 bases unmatched. The CDR3 region is CASMGQVHNQPQHF. As DNA, the CDR3 is TGTGCCAGTATGGGACAGGTTCACAATCAGCCCCAGCATTTT.

There are a few counts of this clonotype. The chain combines TRBV29-1 with TRBJ2-7; TRBD1 might be the D (6 bases). CDR1 and CDR2 (germline): SQVTM, ANQGSEA. This CDR3 region has 11 residues. Between the trimmed V and J ends, which lost 6 bases and 3 bases, there was a span of 9 bases. CDR3 nucleotides: TGCAGCGTGAGACAGGACTACGAGCAGTACTTC. This translates into CSVRQDYEQYF.

The rearrangement joins TRBV2 to TRBJ2-3; 8 bases align to TRBD2. Germline CDR1 reads SNHLY; CDR2 reads FYNNEI. Trimming removed 9 bases from V and 0 bases from J; junction bases left unmatched: 5. This CDR3 has 14 residues. The CDR3 region has the DNA TGTGCCAGATCCGGGACTAGGAGCACAGATACGCAGTATTTT. Its protein product is CARSGTRSTDTQYF.

This clonotype was counted a few times. The chain has TRBV10-3 and TRBJ2-7; TRBD2 might be the D (5 bases). This CDR3 is built from 14 residues. CDR1 ENHRY and CDR2 SYGVKD come from the germline V gene. Trimming took off 0 bases at V and 5 bases at J, with 11 bases between the two ends. CDR3 sequence (DNA): TGTGCCATCAGTGAGTCGGTAGCTAGCCACGAGCAGTACTTC. Protein product: CAISESVASHEQYF.

The DNA of the CDR3 is TGCAGTGCCCCGGCGGGGGGGCACTACGAGCAGTACTTC. Translation: CSAPAGGHYEQYF. The genes are TRBV20-1 and TRBJ2-7; 9 bases line up with TRBD2. The CDR3 sequence is 13 residues long. The germline V gene has CDR1 DFQATT and CDR2 SNEGSKA (reference sequence). V shed 6 bases, J shed 3 bases, and the junction held 6 bases outside the gene matches.

This clonotype was detected only a few times. This sequence joins TRBV7-9 and TRBJ1-3; D uncertain. CDR1 is SEHNR and CDR2 is FQNEAQ in the germline V gene (reference sequence). There are 17 residues in the CDR3. V lost 2 bases, J lost 0 bases, and 14 bases lay in between. The DNA of the CDR3 is TGTGCCAGCAGCTTATACGGCGCGGCTCCCTCTGGAAACACCATATATTTT. Translated: CASSLYGAAPSGNTIYF. Looking up the rest from reference TRBV7-9 and TRBJ1-3 gives the full variable domain: DTGVSQNPRHKITKRGQNVTFRCDPISEHNRLYWYRQTLGQGPEFLTYFQNEAQLEKSRLLSDRFSAERPKGSFSTLEIQRTEQGDSAMYLCASSLYGAAPSGNTIYFGEGSWLTVV.

The CDR3 sequence is CSASRSWELFF. For the CDR3, the DNA is TGCAGTGCTAGTAGGTCCTGGGAGCTGTTTTTT. The V and J genes are TRBV20-1 and TRBJ2-2, with D unclear. Germline-derived CDR1 and CDR2 are DFQATT and SNEGSKA (reference sequence). The CDR3 covers 11 residues. Trimming removed 3 bases at V and 9 bases at J, with 8 bases between.

A remark on this clonotype: This clone may be a read error of a much larger clone one base away. This chain joins TRBV7-8 and TRBJ2-5; 8 bases line up with TRBD2. J gave up 2 bases and V 7 bases, and 3 bases lay outside the gene matches. Germline CDR1 reads SGHVS; CDR2 reads FQNEAQ. There are 13 residues in the CDR3. The CDR3 sequence is CASNVAGQETQYF. CDR3 bases: TGTGCCAGCAACGTAGCGGGGCAAGAGACCCAGTACTTC.

The table lists this clonotype with many counts. The V and J genes are TRBV4-3 and TRBJ2-2; possibly TRBD2 for D (5 bases). Germline CDR1 LGHNA, CDR2 YSLEER. V lost 1 base and J lost 4, with 13 bases in between. The CDR3 sequence is 16 residues long. This chain's CDR3 is CASSQVTLAPTGELFF. Written as DNA, the CDR3 is TGCGCCAGCAGCCAAGTAACGCTAGCACCCACCGGGGAGCTGTTTTTT.

The chain couples TRBV7-3 to TRBJ2-7; TRBD2 is a possible D gene (8 bases). The germline V gene has CDR1 SGHTA and CDR2 FQGTGA. This CDR3 comprises 15 residues. Deletions cut 5 bases from V and 3 bases from J, with 17 bases between. CDR3 amino acids: CASSLGRGLLYEQYF. CDR3 sequence (DNA): TGTGCCAGCAGCCTCGGGAGGGGGCTGCTCTACGAGCAGTACTTC.

The V and J genes are TRBV9 and TRBJ2-1; 10 bases are shared with TRBD2. The CDR3 is made up of 15 amino acids. Germline V lookup: CDR1 SGDLS, CDR2 YYNGEE. V was pared by 0 bases and J by 7 bases, with 4 bases of the junction left unmatched. This chain's CDR3 is CASSVVASGSNEQFF. In DNA, the CDR3 is TGTGCCAGCAGCGTAGTTGCTAGCGGGAGTAATGAGCAGTTCTTC.

This chain joins TRBV9 and TRBJ1-6; D is possibly TRBD1 (6 bases). The length of the CDR3 is 15 residues. The V end lost 0 bases, the J end lost 10 bases, and 14 bases lay between the germline ends. Germline lookup yields CDR1 SGDLS and CDR2 YYNGEE. CDR3 coding DNA: TGTGCCAGCAGCGTAGAAGGGGGGCGTAGATCACCCCTCCACTTT. Protein: CASSVEGGRRSPLHF.

This chain joins TRBV12-3 or TRBV12-4 and TRBJ1-1; D ambiguous. With 4 bases removed from V and 6 bases from J, the gap between germline ends came to 15 bases. The CDR3 is 14 amino acids. Here the CDR3 reads CASSYHQRGAEAFF. CDR3 nucleotides: TGTGCCAGCAGTTACCACCAACGCGGCGCTGAAGCTTTCTTT.

V usage is TRBV29-1 and J usage is TRBJ2-1; D is possibly TRBD2 (6 bases). CDR3 length equals 13 residues. V lost 6 bases and J lost 4, with 13 bases in between. Germline CDR1 and CDR2: SQVTM and ANQGSEA. CDR3 DNA: TGCAGCGTAGCGAGCGGGTTATACAATGAGCAGTTCTTC. Translated: CSVASGLYNEQFF.

This chain joins TRBV6-6 and TRBJ1-1; D possibly corresponds to TRBD1 (5 bases). Germline-derived CDR1 and CDR2 are MNHNY and SVGAGI (reference sequence). V lost 1 base to trimming and J lost 7 bases, with 10 bases between them. The CDR3 is made up of 13 amino acids. The chain's CDR3 is CASSYLGPREAFF. CDR3 in DNA: TGTGCCAGCAGTTACTTGGGACCGCGTGAAGCTTTCTTT.

The sample holds a few counts of this clonotype. The chain uses TRBV6-2 or TRBV6-3 and TRBJ2-7; 8 bases agree with TRBD2. Germline V gene lookup returns CDR1 MNHEY and CDR2 SVGEGT. This CDR3 has 13 residues. V lost 7 bases and J lost 6; bases outside the gene matches: 8. The CDR3 spells CASTPGGSVEQYF. The CDR3 DNA reads as TGTGCCAGCACCCCGGGGGGGTCCGTCGAGCAGTACTTC.

This clonotype has only a few counts. The J gene is TRBJ1-6, the V gene TRBV12-3 or TRBV12-4, with D perhaps TRBD1 (6 bases). Trimming pared 7 bases from V and 8 bases from J, leaving 12 bases between. This CDR3 has 13 amino acids. This chain's CDR3 is CASNPTGYSPLHF. In nucleotides, the CDR3 is TGTGCCAGCAACCCGACAGGCTATTCACCCCTCCACTTT.

DNA of the CDR3: TGTGCCAGCAGCTCCATGATCTCTGGAAACACCATATATTTT. Residues: CASSSMISGNTIYF. The J gene is TRBJ1-3, the V gene TRBV7-2, with D hard to call. Deletions cut 4 bases from V and 0 bases from J, with 7 bases between. The CDR3 spans 14 residues. Germline V gene sequence: CDR1 SGHTA, CDR2 FQGNSA.

This clonotype has more than one count but fewer than ten. The CDR3 spells CSAVSGTSSGTQYF. CDR3 in DNA: TGCAGTGCTGTATCCGGGACTAGCAGCGGGACCCAGTACTTC. The chain carries TRBV20-1 and TRBJ2-5, with 9 bases aligning to TRBD2. From germline, CDR1 is DFQATT and CDR2 SNEGSKA (reference sequence). The ends lost 5 bases at V and 7 bases at J; junction bases unmatched: 11. The CDR3 length is 14 residues.

This clonotype was counted only a few times. V and J are TRBV20-1 and TRBJ2-2, with 9 bases matching TRBD2. Losses at the gene ends were 3 bases for V and 4 bases for J; bases not matched to a gene: 9. The CDR3 is 16 amino acids. Germline CDR1 DFQATT, CDR2 SNEGSKA (reference sequence). The CDR3 sequence is CSASASGGTGTGELFF. As DNA, the CDR3 is TGCAGTGCTAGTGCCAGCGGGGGGACGGGCACCGGGGAGCTGTTTTTT.

The rearrangement uses TRBV20-1 and TRBJ2-3; 9 bases are a match to TRBD2. V lost 4 bases and J lost 2; bases outside the gene matches: 10. The germline gives CDR1 DFQATT, CDR2 SNEGSKA (reference sequence). CDR3 length: 16 residues. The CDR3 coding sequence is TGCAGTGCTAAACCCCTCCTAGCGGGGATCACAGATACGCAGTATTTT. Translation: CSAKPLLAGITDTQYF.

This clonotype was seen only a few times. This rearrangement joins TRBV30 to TRBJ2-5; weak D call: TRBD2 (5 bases). Germline values: CDR1 GTSNPN, CDR2 SVGIG (reference sequence). This CDR3 is 15 amino acids long. The V gene lost 1 base and the J gene lost 1 base, with 13 bases spanning the gap. This CDR3 reads CAWSAPTKFQETQYF. The CDR3 DNA reads TGTGCCTGGAGTGCTCCGACTAAATTCCAAGAGACCCAGTACTTC. The whole variable domain, remainder taken from reference TRBV30 and TRBJ2-5, is SQTIHQWPATLVQPVGSPLSLECTVEGTSNPNLYWYRQAAGRGLQLLFYSVGIGQISSEVPQNLSASRPQDRQFILSSKKLLLSDSGFYLCAWSAPTKFQETQYFGPGTRLLVL.

In DNA, the CDR3 is TGTGCCACCTCTCCCAGGGGGGAATCTCCTTACGAGCAGTACTTC. Translation gives CATSPRGESPYEQYF. The genes are TRBV6-1 and TRBJ2-7; D is possibly TRBD1 (7 bases). The germline gives CDR1 MNHNS, CDR2 SASEGT. V was cut by 10 bases and J by 4 bases, with 23 bases left in between. The CDR3 is made up of 15 amino acids.

There are many counts of this clonotype. The chain joins TRBV20-1 to TRBJ2-2; D gene ambiguous. CDR3 length: 12 amino acids. Germline V gives CDR1 DFQATT, CDR2 SNEGSKA (reference sequence). V was cut by 6 bases and J by 6 bases, with 11 bases left in between. CDR3 sequence: CSAASSPGELFF. In nucleotides, the CDR3 is TGCAGTGCCGCCTCGAGCCCCGGGGAGCTGTTTTTT.

This clonotype was seen only a few times. The chain's CDR3 is CASTQTGSSYNEQFF. The CDR3 region has the DNA TGTGCCAGCACCCAAACAGGGAGCTCCTACAATGAGCAGTTCTTC. The chain carries TRBV6-1 and TRBJ2-1; tentative D call: TRBD1 (6 bases). Germline-derived CDR1 and CDR2 are MNHNS and SASEGT. The CDR3 spans 15 residues. With 7 bases removed from V and 0 bases from J, the gap between germline ends came to 13 bases.

This clonotype was counted between two and nine times. J is TRBJ1-5 and V is TRBV16; D may be TRBD1 (5 bases). CDR3 length: 15 amino acids. V was trimmed by 3 bases and J by 5 bases, leaving 14 bases between them. The V gene's germline CDR1 is KGHSY and CDR2 FQNENV. Written as DNA, the CDR3 is TGTGCCAGCAGCCACCGAGACAGCGCCTATCAGCCCCAGCATTTT. This sequence encodes CASSHRDSAYQPQHF.